Shown below are 6 T cell receptor beta chains from a single sample sequenced in a study of neurological immune-mediated disorders. The time point denotes: technical triplicate 3. Each CDR3 protein is one row after TCRdb ran MiXCR on the 5' RACE reads. The repertoire holds about 44,000 distinct CDR3 sequences, around a fifth seen once, with about 4.1% in the top ten. Sequenced material: PBMCs. These receptors came from a man in his sixties with HTLV-1-associated myelopathy (HAM/TSP).

This clonotype was observed at least ten times. This sequence joins TRBV11-2 and TRBJ2-7, with D unclear. There are 14 residues in the CDR3. V was cut by 5 bases and J by 2 bases, with 13 bases left in between. Germline V gene sequence: CDR1 SGHAT, CDR2 FQNNGV. The CDR3 spells CASSSPATAYEQYF. Written as DNA, the CDR3 is TGTGCCAGCAGCAGCCCGGCCACCGCCTACGAGCAGTACTTC.

This clonotype was observed many times. The V call is TRBV3-1, the J call TRBJ2-4; TRBD2 matches at 8 bases. Germline CDR1 LGHDT, CDR2 YNNKEL (reference sequence). The ends lost 4 bases at V and 0 bases at J; junction bases unmatched: 5. The CDR3 has 16 residues. The DNA of the CDR3 is TGTGCCAGCAGCCTCGGGCTAGCGGGAGCCAAAAACATTCAGTACTTC. Its translation is CASSLGLAGAKNIQYF.

This clonotype was recorded at least ten times. The chain carries TRBV7-2 and TRBJ2-6; 10 nucleotides match TRBD1. Germline CDR1 and CDR2: SGHTA and FQGNSA. The CDR3 has 19 residues. The V and J ends lost 5 bases and 0 bases, in that order; junction bases with no gene match: 10. DNA for the CDR3: TGTGCCAGCAGCCCCCAGGGACAGGGGCTAAGCTCTGGGGCCAACGTCCTGACTTTC. It specifies CASSPQGQGLSSGANVLTF. Full variable domain (missing parts from reference TRBV7-2 and TRBJ2-6): GAGVSQSPSNKVTEKGKDVELRCDPISGHTALYWYRQSLGQGLEFLIYFQGNSAPDKSGLPSDRFSAERTGGSVSTLTIQRTQQEDSAVYLCASSPQGQGLSSGANVLTFGAGSRLTVL.

This clonotype appeared many times. The rearrangement uses TRBV5-1 and TRBJ2-3; D is unclear. The CDR3 covers 13 residues. Between the trimmed V and J ends, which lost 0 bases and 2 bases, there was a span of 4 bases. In germline, CDR1 is SGHRS, CDR2 YFSETQ. CDR3 coding DNA: TGCGCCAGCAGCTTGGTGGTCACAGATACGCAGTATTTT. This sequence encodes CASSLVVTDTQYF.

This clonotype was counted many times. The rearrangement links TRBV20-1 to TRBJ1-6; 7 bases agree with TRBD1. The germline gives CDR1 DFQATT, CDR2 SNEGSKA (reference sequence). The CDR3 length is 14 residues. After removal of 0 bases from V and 7 bases from J, the junction contained 3 bases not matched to a gene. The CDR3 sequence is CSARDGTENSPLHF. The CDR3 DNA reads TGCAGTGCTAGAGACGGGACAGAAAATTCACCCCTCCACTTT.

This clonotype was detected many times. The chain is built from TRBV6-6 and TRBJ1-3, with D perhaps matching TRBD1 (6 bases). Germline V gene lookup returns CDR1 MNHNY and CDR2 SVGAGI (reference sequence). Trimming stripped 4 bases from V and 0 bases from J, with 13 bases between. CDR3 length: 16 residues. CDR3 amino acids: CASSSQGILSGNTIYF. The CDR3 DNA is TGTGCCAGCAGTTCCCAGGGGATACTCTCTGGAAACACCATATATTTT.